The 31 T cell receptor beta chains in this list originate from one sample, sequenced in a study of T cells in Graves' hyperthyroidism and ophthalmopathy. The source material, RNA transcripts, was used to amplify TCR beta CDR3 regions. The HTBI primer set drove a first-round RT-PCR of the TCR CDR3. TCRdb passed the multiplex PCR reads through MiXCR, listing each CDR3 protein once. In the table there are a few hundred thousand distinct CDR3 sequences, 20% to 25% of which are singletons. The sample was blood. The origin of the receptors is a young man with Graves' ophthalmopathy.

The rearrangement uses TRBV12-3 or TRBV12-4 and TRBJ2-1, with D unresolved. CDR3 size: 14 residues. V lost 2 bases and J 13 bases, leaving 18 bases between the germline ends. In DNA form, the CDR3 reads TGTGCCAGCAGTTTAAAGGTCTCAATCCCCTTCCAGTTCTTC. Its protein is CASSLKVSIPFQFF.

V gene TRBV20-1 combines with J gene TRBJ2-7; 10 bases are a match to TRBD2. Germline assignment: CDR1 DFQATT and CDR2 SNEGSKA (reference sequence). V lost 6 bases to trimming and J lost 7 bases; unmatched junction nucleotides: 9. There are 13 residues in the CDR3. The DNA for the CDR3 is TGCAGTGCCACTAGCGGGGCCGAAGGGGAGCAGTACTTC. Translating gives CSATSGAEGEQYF.

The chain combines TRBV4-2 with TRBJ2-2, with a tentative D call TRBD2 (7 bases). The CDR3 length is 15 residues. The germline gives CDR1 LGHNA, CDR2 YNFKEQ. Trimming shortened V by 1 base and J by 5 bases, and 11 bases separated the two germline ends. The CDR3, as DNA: TGTGCCAGCAGCCAAGGGGGGGGCCCAACCGGGGAGCTGTTTTTT. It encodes CASSQGGGPTGELFF.

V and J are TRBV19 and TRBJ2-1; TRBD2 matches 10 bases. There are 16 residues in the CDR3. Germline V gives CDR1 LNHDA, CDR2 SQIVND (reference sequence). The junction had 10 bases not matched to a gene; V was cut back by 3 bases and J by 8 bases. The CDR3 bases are TGTGCCAGTAGTATGGTAGCGGGAGGACCTTGGGATGAGCAGTTCTTC. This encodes CASSMVAGGPWDEQFF.

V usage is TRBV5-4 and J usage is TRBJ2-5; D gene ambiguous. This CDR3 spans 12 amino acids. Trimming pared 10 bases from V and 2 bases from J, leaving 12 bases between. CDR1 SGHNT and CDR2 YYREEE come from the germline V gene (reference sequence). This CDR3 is CAVFTLQETQYF. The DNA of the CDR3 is TGTGCCGTCTTTACCCTGCAAGAGACCCAGTACTTC.

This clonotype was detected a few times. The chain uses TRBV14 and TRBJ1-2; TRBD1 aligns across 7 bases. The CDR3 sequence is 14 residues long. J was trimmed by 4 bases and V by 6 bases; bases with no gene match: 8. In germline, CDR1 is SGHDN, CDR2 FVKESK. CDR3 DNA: TGTGCCAGCAGGCCCGAGGGGGCGATCTATGGCTACACCTTC. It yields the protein CASRPEGAIYGYTF.

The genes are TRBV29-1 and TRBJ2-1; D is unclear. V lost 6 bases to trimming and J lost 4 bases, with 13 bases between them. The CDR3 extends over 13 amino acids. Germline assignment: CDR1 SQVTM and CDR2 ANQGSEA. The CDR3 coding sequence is TGCAGCGTGTTAACCGGAAAATACAATGAGCAGTTCTTC. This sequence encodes CSVLTGKYNEQFF.

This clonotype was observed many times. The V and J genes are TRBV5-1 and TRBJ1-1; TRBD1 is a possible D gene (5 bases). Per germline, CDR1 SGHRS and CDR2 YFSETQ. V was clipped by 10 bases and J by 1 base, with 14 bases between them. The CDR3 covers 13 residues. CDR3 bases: TGCGCCTGCTGGGAGACAGAGAACACTGAAGCTTTCTTT. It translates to CACWETENTEAFF.

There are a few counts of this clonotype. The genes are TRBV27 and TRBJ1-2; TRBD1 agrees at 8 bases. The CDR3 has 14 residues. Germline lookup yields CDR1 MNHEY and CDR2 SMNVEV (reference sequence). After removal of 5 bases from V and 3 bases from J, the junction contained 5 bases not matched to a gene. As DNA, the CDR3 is TGTGCCAGCAGTCGAGGGACAGGAGACTATGGCTACACCTTC. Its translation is CASSRGTGDYGYTF.

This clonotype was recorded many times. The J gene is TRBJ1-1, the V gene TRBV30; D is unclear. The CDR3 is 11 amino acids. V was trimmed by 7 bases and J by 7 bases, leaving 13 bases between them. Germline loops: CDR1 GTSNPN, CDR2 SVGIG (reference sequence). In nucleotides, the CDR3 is TGTGCCTCGACGGTAGGGCTTGAAGCTTTCTTT. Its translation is CASTVGLEAFF.

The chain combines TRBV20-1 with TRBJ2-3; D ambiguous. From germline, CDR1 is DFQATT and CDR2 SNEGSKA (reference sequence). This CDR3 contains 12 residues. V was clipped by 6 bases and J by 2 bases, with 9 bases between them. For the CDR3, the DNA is TGCAGTGCCGCTCCCCACACAGATACGCAGTATTTT. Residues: CSAAPHTDTQYF.

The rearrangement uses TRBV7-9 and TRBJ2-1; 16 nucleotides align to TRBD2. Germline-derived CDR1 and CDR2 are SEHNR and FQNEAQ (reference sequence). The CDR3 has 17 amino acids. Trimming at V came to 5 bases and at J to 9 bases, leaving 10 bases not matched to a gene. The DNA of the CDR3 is TGTGCCAGCAGCCTCGCAGGGACTAGCGGGAGGGAGGGTGAGCAGTTCTTC. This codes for CASSLAGTSGREGEQFF.

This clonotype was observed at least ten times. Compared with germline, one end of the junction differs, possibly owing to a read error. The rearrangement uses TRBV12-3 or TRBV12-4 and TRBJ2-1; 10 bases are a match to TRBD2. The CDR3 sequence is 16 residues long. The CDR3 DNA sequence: TGTGCCAGCAGATTAGTACTAGCGGGACCATACAATGAGCAGTTCTTC. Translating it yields CASRLVLAGPYNEQFF.

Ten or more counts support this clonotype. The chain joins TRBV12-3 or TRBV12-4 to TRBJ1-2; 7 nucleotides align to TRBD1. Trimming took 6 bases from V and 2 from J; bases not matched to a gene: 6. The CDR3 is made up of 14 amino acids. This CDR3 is CASRSRGSNYGYTF. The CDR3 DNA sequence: TGTGCCAGCAGGAGCAGGGGGTCAAACTATGGCTACACCTTC.

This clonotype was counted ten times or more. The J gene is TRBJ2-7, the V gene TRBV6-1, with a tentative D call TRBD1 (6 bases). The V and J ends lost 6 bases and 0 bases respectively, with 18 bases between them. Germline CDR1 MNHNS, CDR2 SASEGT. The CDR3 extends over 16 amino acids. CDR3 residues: CASSVHGTPSSYEQYF. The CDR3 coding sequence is TGTGCCAGCAGCGTCCACGGGACACCGAGCTCCTACGAGCAGTACTTC.

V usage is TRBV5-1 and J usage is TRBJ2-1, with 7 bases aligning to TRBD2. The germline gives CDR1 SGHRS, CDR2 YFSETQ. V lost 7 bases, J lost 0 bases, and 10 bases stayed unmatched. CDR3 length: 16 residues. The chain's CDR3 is CASVGGVGNSYNEQFF. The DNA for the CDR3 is TGCGCCAGCGTTGGGGGGGTCGGTAACTCCTACAATGAGCAGTTCTTC.

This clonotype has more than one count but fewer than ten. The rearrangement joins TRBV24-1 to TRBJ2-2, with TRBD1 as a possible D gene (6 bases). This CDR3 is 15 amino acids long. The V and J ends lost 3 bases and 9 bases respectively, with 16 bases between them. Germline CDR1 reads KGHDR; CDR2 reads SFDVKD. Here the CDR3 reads CATSDRRDTRRELFF. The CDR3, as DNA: TGTGCCACCAGTGATCGCCGGGACACTAGAAGGGAGCTGTTTTTT.

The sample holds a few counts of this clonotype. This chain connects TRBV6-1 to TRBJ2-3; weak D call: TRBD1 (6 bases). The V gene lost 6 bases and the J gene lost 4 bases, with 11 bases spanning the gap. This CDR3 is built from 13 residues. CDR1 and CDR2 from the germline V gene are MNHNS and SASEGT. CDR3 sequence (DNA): TGTGCCAGCAGGCTACAGGGCCCAGATACGCAGTATTTT. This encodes CASRLQGPDTQYF.

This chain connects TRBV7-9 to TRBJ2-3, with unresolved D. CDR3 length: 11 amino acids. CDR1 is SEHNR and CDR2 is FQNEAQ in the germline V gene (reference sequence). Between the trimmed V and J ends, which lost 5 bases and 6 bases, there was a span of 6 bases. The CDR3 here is CASSDVDTQYF. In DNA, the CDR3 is TGTGCCAGCAGCGACGTGGATACGCAGTATTTT.

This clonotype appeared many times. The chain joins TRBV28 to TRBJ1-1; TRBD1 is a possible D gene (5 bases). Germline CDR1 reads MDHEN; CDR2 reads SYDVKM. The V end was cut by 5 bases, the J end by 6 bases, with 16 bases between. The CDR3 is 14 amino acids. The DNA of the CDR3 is TGTGCCAGCAGTCTCCGGGACTACGGCCCTGAAGCTTTCTTT. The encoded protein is CASSLRDYGPEAFF.

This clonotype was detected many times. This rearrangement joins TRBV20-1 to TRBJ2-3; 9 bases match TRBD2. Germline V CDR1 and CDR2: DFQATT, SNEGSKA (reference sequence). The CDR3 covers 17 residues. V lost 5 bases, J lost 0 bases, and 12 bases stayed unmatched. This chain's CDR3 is CSADSGGLAGSTDTQYF. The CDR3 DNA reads TGCAGTGCTGACTCCGGGGGGCTAGCGGGGAGCACAGATACGCAGTATTTT.

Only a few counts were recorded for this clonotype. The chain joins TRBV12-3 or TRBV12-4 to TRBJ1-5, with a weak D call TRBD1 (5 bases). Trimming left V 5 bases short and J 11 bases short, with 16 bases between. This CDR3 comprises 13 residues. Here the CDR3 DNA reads TGTGCCAGCAGTGGCCCGGGGGGTCCAACCCAGCATTTT. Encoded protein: CASSGPGGPTQHF.

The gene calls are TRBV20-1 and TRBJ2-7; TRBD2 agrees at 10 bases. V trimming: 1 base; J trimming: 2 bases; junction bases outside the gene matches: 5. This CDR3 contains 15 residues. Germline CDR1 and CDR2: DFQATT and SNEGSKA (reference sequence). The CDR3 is CSARVSGRKTYEQYF. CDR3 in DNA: TGCAGTGCTAGAGTTAGCGGGAGGAAGACCTACGAGCAGTACTTC.

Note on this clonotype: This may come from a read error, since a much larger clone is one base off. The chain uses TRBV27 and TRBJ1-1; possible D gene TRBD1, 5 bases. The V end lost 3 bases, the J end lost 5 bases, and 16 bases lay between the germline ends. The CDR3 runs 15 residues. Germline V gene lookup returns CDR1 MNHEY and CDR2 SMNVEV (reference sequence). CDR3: CASSFLRGRKTEAFF. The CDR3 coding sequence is TGTGCCAGCAGTTTCTTAAGGGGAAGAAAAACTGAAGCTTTCTTT.

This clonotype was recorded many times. The DNA of the CDR3 is TGTGCCAGCAGTTTCACCCCGTTGGATGAAGAGACCCAGTACTTC. It specifies CASSFTPLDEETQYF. The rearrangement joins TRBV6-1 to TRBJ2-5, with D hard to call. Germline assignment: CDR1 MNHNS and CDR2 SASEGT. V gave up 5 bases and J gave up 3 bases, with 16 bases separating them. The CDR3 covers 15 residues.

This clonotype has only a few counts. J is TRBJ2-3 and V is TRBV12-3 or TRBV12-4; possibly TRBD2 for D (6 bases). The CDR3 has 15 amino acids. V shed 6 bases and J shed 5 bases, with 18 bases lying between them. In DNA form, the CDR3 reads TGTGCCAGCAGGCCGCGTAGGGCGCGGGAAGATACGCAGTATTTT. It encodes CASRPRRAREDTQYF.

CDR3 sequence reads: CASRSPGQEITGELFF. The CDR3 DNA is TGTGCCAGTAGATCACCGGGACAGGAGATCACCGGGGAGCTGTTTTTT. The chain combines TRBV19 with TRBJ2-2, with 8 nucleotides matching TRBD1. CDR1 and CDR2 (germline): LNHDA, SQIVND (reference sequence). CDR3 size: 16 residues. V shed 6 bases, J shed 4 bases, and the junction held 10 bases outside the gene matches. Complete variable domain (other parts from reference TRBV19 and TRBJ2-2): DGGITQSPKYLFRKEGQNVTLSCEQNLNHDAMYWYRQDPGQGLRLIYYSQIVNDFQKGDIAEGYSVSREKKESFPLTVTSAQKNPTAFYLCASRSPGQEITGELFFGEGSRLTVL.

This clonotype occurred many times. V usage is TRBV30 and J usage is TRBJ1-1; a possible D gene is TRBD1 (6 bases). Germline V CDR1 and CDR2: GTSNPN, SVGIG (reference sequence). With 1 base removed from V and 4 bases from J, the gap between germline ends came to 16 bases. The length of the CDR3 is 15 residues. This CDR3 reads CAWSALRGAGTEAFF. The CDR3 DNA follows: TGTGCCTGGAGTGCCCTACGGGGGGCGGGCACTGAAGCTTTCTTT.

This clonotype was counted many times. CDR3 sequence (DNA): TGTGCCAGCAGCTTAGATCGTGTCGACGAGCAGTACTTC. Translated: CASSLDRVDEQYF. This sequence joins TRBV11-3 and TRBJ2-7; no clear D gene. The V gene lost 0 bases and the J gene lost 5 bases, with 8 bases spanning the gap. Germline CDR1 is SGHNT and CDR2 is YENEEA. The CDR3 is 13 amino acids.

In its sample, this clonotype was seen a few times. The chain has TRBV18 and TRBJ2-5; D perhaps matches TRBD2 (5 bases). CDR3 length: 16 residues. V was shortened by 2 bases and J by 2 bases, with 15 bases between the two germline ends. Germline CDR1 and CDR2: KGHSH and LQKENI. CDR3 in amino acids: CASSPTASGGQETQYF. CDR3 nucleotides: TGTGCCAGCTCACCAACGGCCTCAGGAGGACAAGAGACCCAGTACTTC. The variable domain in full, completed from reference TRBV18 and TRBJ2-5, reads NAGVMQNPRHLVRRRGQEARLRCSPMKGHSHVYWYRQLPEEGLKFMVYLQKENIIDESGMPKERFSAEFPKEGPSILRIQQVVRGDSAAYFCASSPTASGGQETQYFGPGTRLLVL.

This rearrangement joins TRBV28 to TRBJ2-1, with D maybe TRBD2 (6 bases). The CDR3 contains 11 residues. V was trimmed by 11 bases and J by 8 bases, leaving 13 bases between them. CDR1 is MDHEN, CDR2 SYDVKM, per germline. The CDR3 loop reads CAASSEDEQFF. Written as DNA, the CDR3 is TGTGCCGCTTCTAGCGAAGATGAGCAGTTCTTC. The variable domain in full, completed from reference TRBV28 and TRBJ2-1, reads DVKVTQSSRYLVKRTGEKVFLECVQDMDHENMFWYRQDPGLGLRLIYFSYDVKMKEKGDIPEGYSVSREKKERFSLILESASTNQTSMYLCAASSEDEQFFGPGTRLTVL.